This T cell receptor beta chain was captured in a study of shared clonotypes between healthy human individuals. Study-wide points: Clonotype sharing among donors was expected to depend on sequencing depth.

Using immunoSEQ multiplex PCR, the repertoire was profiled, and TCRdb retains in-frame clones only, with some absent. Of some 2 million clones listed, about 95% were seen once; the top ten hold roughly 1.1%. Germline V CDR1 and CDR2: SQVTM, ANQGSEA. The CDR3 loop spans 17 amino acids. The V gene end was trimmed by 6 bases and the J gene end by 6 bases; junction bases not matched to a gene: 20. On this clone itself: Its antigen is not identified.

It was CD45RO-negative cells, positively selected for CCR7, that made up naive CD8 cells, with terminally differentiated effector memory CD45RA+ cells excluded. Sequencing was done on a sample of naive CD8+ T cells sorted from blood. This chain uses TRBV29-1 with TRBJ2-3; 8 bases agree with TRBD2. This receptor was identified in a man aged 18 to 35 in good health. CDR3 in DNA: TGCAGCGTCCGTCCTATCGCGGGAGGTCCTAGGGGGGATACGCAGTATTTT. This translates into CSVRPIAGGPRGDTQYF.